A selection of T cell receptor beta chains follows, all from one sample in a study of T cell responses to AZD1222 COVID-19 vaccine. Sequencing was performed with immunoSEQ multiplex PCR; in TCRdb, only in-frame clones are kept and a portion is missing. This table has approximately 92,000 clones, nearly 90% appearing once. Sample: peripheral blood, taken on day 0 of AZD1222 vaccination. Receptors were obtained from an adult in good health. Each CDR3 is given with its conserved first and last residue. A D gene is named only where the DNA matches it firmly. Part of the rows lack a size; the others show once, few, many or a class for expanded clones.

j_call d_call cdr3_length clone_size v_call cdr3_aa cdr3_nt
TRBJ2-5 TRBD2 13 once TRBV19 CASSTGLGETQYF TGTGCCAGTAGTACCGGACTAGGGGAGACCCAGTACTTC
TRBJ2-3 - 15 - TRBV18 CASSPGQSGTDTQYF TGTGCCAGCTCACCGGGCCAGTCAGGGACAGATACGCAGTATTTT
TRBJ2-1 TRBD2 17 - TRBV6-2/TRBV6-3 CASSYSEGLAGRDEQFF TGTGCCAGCAGTTACTCCGAAGGACTAGCGGGGAGGGATGAGCAGTTCTTC
TRBJ2-2 TRBD2 15 - TRBV6-5 CASSYSSRGAGELFF TGTGCCAGCAGTTACTCTTCGCGGGGGGCCGGGGAGCTGTTTTTT
TRBJ2-3 - 13 - TRBV7-3 CASSLNSADTQYF TGTGCCAGCTCCCTGAACAGCGCAGATACGCAGTATTTT
TRBJ1-2 - 10 - TRBV20-1 CSASNYGYTF TGCAGTGCTTCTAACTATGGCTACACCTTC
TRBJ2-1 TRBD2 15 - TRBV28 CALGTSDLWDNEQFF TGTGCCCTAGGGACTAGCGACCTTTGGGACAATGAGCAGTTCTTC
TRBJ2-1 - 11 - TRBV21-1 CASSGGDEQFF TGTGCCAGCAGCGGAGGGGATGAGCAGTTCTTC
TRBJ2-3 TRBD2 16 - TRBV11-1 CASSLIAGGPSDTQYF TGTGCCAGCAGCCTAATAGCGGGAGGGCCATCAGATACGCAGTATTTT
TRBJ1-5 - 14 - TRBV18 CASSPGRQNQPQHF TGTGCCAGCTCACCCGGACGGCAGAATCAGCCCCAGCATTTT
TRBJ1-3 - 17 - TRBV6-7 CASRKYGQTSSGNTIYF TGTGCCAGCAGGAAATACGGACAGACGAGCTCTGGAAACACCATATATTTT
TRBJ1-1 - 13 - TRBV6-5 CASSYLNGIQAFF TGTGCCAGCAGTTACCTGAACGGGATTCAAGCTTTCTTT
TRBJ1-2 TRBD1 14 - TRBV7-9 CASSPDRGAGGYTF TGTGCCAGCAGTCCGGACAGGGGAGCAGGCGGCTACACCTTC
TRBJ1-1 - 14 - TRBV19 CASRRQVLNTEAFF TGTGCCAGTAGACGACAGGTCTTGAACACTGAAGCTTTCTTT
TRBJ1-3 - 13 - TRBV12-3/TRBV12-4 CASRRGDGNTIYF TGTGCCAGCAGGAGGGGTGACGGAAACACCATATATTTT
TRBJ2-2 - 11 once TRBV29-1 CSGEHTGELFF TGCAGCGGGGAACACACCGGGGAGCTGTTTTTT
TRBJ1-1 - 15 - TRBV4-1 CASSQESVLNTEAFF TGCGCCAGCAGCCAAGAATCAGTCTTGAACACTGAAGCTTTCTTT
TRBJ1-4 - 17 - TRBV10-1 CASRHLSHRAYNEKLFF TGCGCCAGCAGACATCTTTCCCACAGGGCTTATAATGAAAAACTGTTTTTT
TRBJ1-2 - 16 - TRBV3-1/TRBV3-2 CASSQDQRGFIYGYTF TGTGCCAGCAGCCAAGATCAGAGAGGGTTTATCTATGGCTACACCTTC
TRBJ2-6 - 18 once TRBV7-8 CASSLTVLSSSGANVLTF TGTGCCAGCAGCTTAACGGTCCTCAGTTCCTCTGGGGCCAACGTCCTGACTTTC
TRBJ2-1 - 18 - TRBV6-4 CASSDPRGKGTSYNEQFF TGTGCCAGCAGTGACCCTAGAGGGAAGGGAACCTCCTACAATGAGCAGTTCTTC
TRBJ2-5 - 14 - TRBV9 CASSIGWVPETQYF TGTGCCAGCAGCATAGGGTGGGTCCCGGAGACCCAGTACTTC
TRBJ1-1 TRBD1 15 - TRBV15 CATSRDQGQFLEAFF TGTGCCACCAGCAGAGACCAGGGACAGTTTTTGGAAGCTTTCTTT
TRBJ2-7 TRBD2 16 - TRBV4-3 CASSQALAGGSYEQYF TGCGCCAGCAGCCAAGCCCTAGCGGGGGGCTCCTACGAGCAGTACTTC